This T cell receptor beta chain was obtained from a study of blood T cell repertoires in COVID-19 (dated by TCRdb to the early 2020s). General notes on the study: Samples covering the acute and convalescent phases of COVID-19 were provided by collaborators in the United States, Italy and Spain. The repertoires were released in a freely available public database intended as a resource for research on the immune response to SARS-CoV-2. Deeply sampled blood TCRbeta repertoires from subjects exposed to, actively infected with, or recovered from COVID-19 were included in the dataset. Where available, HLA class I and class II types were obtained from metadata supplied by the sample provider rather than from assay-based typing. Nearly every sample came with metadata listing a de-identified subject ID, COVID-19 status, age in years and sex. Samples came from the ongoing ImmuneRACE study (first 160 participants) plus 1,254 subjects from 6 global collaborators. The material from the prospective study consisted of cDNA or gDNA derived from T cells, B-cell-depleted T cells, or PBMCs. What the work shows at the level of the full study, not this receptor alone: How much clinical and demographic metadata was included differed by source and by participant, and the metadata was provided uncurated.

Collaborating institutions collected whole blood in K2EDTA tubes following their own protocols. Collaborator samples were shipped for TCRbeta analysis as frozen whole blood, isolated PBMCs, or DNA extracted from either sample type. From the germline V gene, CDR1 is SGHRS and CDR2 is YFSETQ. CDR3 length: 14 amino acids, cysteine to phenylalanine. Of all the DNA, just the CDR3 is kept, 42 bases in frame from base 1. Cut back by 7 bases and 0 bases, the V and J ends lie 12 bases apart. On this clone itself: Its antigen remains unidentified. Base qualities were left out, and no much larger clone turns up one base away.

The immunoSEQ Assay, a bias-controlled multiplex PCR, was used to amplify TCRbeta CDR3 regions from genomic DNA. Turning to the authors' computational methods: The number of nucleated cells in each sample was estimated from the amplification of reference gene primers within the assay. Sequence reads were collapsed and filtered to measure the absolute abundance of every unique TCRbeta CDR3 rearrangement. For each sample, productive Simpson clonality was calculated by taking the square root of Simpson's diversity index across productive rearrangements. The table was pulled from immuneACCESS by TCRdb, which kept in-frame rearrangements only. Such tables lose some clones; where checked, under half of the loss comes from unresolved V genes, and the rest has no known cause. V, J and clone size were drawn from that table, and D and trimming were deduced from the DNA. In all, the sample holds roughly 230,000 clones, and about 88% of those were seen once. 0.85% to 1% of the sample is taken by the ten largest.

The receptor's source is a man in his forties with acute or convalescent COVID-19. Material for sequencing was peripheral blood. The chain couples TRBV5-1 to TRBJ2-3; TRBD2 is possibly the D segment (5 matching bases). The base sequence is TGCGCCAGCGGGATAACGGGGAGCACAGATACGCAGTATTTT. The resulting protein is CASGITGSTDTQYF.